This TCR beta chain originates from a study of T-cell memory formation after mild COVID-19. CDR1 and CDR2 (germline): MGHRA, YSYEKL. V was cut by 1 base and J by 4 bases, with 13 bases left in between. The CDR3 totals 15 residues. As concerns this clonotype: Its antigen is still unknown.

Study outcomes and limitations: Whether second-wave clones peaking at day 37 were SARS-CoV-2 specific went unconfirmed. Cross-reactive memory apparently joined, as some responding clones appeared in pre-infection memory.

TCRdb analysed the 5' RACE reads with MiXCR anew, one entry per CDR3 protein. The table records just over 150,000 distinct CDR3 sequences, roughly 31% of them present only once. The chain recombines TRBV4-1 with TRBJ1-1; maybe TRBD1 (5 bases). Sequencing was carried out using PBMCs or a T cell subset sorted from them (not recorded which). This clonotype was sampled from an adult woman who had mild COVID-19 (a few samples of this study predate the infection). Cell type and time point are not known. This chain's CDR3 is CASSQGPGRATEAFF. The CDR3 bases are TGCGCCAGCAGCCAAGGACCAGGCAGGGCCACTGAAGCTTTCTTT.